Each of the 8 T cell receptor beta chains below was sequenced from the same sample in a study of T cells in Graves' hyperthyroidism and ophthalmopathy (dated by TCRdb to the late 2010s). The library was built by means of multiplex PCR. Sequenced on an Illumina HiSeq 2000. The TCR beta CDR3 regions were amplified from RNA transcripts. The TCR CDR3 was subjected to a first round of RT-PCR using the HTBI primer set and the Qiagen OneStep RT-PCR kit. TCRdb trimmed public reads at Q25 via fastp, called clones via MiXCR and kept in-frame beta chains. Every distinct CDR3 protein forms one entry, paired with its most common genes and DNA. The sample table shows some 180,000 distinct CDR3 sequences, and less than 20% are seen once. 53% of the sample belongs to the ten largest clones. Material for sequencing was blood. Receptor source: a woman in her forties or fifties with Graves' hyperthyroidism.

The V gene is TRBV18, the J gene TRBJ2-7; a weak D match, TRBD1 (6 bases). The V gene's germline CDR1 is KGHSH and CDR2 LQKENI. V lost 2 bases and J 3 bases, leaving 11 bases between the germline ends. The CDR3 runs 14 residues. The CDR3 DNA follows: TGTGCCAGCTCACCAGAGACACAGGGCTACGAGCAGTACTTC. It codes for CASSPETQGYEQYF.

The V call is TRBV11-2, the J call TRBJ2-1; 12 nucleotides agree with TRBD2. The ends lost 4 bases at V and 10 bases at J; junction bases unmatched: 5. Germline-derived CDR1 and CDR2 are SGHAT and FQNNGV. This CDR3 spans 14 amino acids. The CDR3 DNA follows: TGTGCCAGCAGCTCTAGGACTAGCGGGGACGAGCAGTTCTTC. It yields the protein CASSSRTSGDEQFF.

Here the CDR3 DNA reads TGTGCCAGCAGCCGTGGACGGCGGGGTAACTATGGCTACACCTTC. It codes for CASSRGRRGNYGYTF. The chain has TRBV6-1 and TRBJ1-2, with D unresolved. CDR1 is MNHNS, CDR2 SASEGT, per germline. V was clipped by 6 bases and J by 1 base, with 15 bases between them. This CDR3 is built from 15 residues.

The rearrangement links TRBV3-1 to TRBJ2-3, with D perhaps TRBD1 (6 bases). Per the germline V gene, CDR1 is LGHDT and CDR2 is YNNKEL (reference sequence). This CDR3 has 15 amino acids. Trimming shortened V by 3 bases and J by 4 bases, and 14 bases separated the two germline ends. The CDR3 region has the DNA TGTGCCAGCAGCCATCGGGACATCGGCCCAGATACGCAGTATTTT. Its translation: CASSHRDIGPDTQYF.

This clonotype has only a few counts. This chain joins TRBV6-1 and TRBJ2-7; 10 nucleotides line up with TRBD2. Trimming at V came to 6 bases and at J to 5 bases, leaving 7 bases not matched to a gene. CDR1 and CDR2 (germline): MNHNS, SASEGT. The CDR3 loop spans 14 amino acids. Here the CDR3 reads CASSPLAGYNEQYF. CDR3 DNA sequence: TGTGCCAGCAGCCCACTAGCGGGGTACAACGAGCAGTACTTC.

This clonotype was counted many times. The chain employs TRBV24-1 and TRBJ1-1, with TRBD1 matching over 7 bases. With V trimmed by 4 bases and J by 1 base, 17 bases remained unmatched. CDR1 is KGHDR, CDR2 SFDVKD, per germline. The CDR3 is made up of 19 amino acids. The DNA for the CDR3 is TGTGCCACCAGTGACGAAACGGCCGGGACAGACGATGCGAACACTGAAGCTTTCTTT. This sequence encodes CATSDETAGTDDANTEAFF.

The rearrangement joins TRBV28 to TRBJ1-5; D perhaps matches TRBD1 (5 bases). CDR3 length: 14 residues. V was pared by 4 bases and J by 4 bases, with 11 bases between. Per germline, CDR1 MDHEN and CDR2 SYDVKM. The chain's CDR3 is CASSSPGRNQPQHF. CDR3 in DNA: TGTGCCAGCAGTTCTCCGGGACGGAATCAGCCCCAGCATTTT.

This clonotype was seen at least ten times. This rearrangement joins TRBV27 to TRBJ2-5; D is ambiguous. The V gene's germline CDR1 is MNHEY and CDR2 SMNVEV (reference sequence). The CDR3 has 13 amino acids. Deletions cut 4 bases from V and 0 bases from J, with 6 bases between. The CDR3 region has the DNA TGTGCCAGCAGTTCCATAGACCAAGAGACCCAGTACTTC. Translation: CASSSIDQETQYF.